The entry below gives a single TCR beta chain sequence along with its context. This CDR3 spans 13 amino acids. The germline gives CDR1 MDHEN, CDR2 SYDVKM. The V gene lost 7 bases and the J gene lost 2 bases, with 9 bases spanning the gap. The sample is drawn from a study of blood T cell repertoires in COVID-19. Study overall: Specimens from acute and convalescent COVID-19 originated in the United States, Italy and Spain. Sources were T cells, B-cell-depleted T cells, or PBMCs; the material itself was cDNA or gDNA.

Authors' data handling: Reference gene primers were amplified, and this amplification served to estimate nucleated cell counts. Assay: immunoSEQ multiplex PCR; the TCRdb copy retains only in-frame clones and omits some. The V and J calls and the clone size are those of that table, but D and trimming were determined from the DNA. This table holds some 170,000 clones, roughly 89% found once. The sequenced material came from peripheral blood. The receptor was isolated from an older woman who had recovered from COVID-19. The gene calls are TRBV28 and TRBJ1-5; D is uncertain. As DNA, the CDR3 is TGTGCCAGCAAAACACACGGCAATCAGCCCCAGCATTTT. Amino acid sequence: CASKTHGNQPQHF.